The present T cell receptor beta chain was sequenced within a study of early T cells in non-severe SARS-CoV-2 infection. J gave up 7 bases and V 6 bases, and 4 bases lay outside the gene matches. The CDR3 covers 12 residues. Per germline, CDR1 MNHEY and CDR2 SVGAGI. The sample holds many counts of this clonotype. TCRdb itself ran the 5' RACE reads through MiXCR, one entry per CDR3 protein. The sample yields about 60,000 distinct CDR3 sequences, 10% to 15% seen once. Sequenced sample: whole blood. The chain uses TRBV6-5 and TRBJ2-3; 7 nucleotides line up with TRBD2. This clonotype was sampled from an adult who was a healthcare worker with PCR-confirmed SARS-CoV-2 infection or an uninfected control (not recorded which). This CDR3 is CASRGGLNTQYF. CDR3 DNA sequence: TGTGCCAGCAGGGGAGGGCTTAATACGCAGTATTTT.